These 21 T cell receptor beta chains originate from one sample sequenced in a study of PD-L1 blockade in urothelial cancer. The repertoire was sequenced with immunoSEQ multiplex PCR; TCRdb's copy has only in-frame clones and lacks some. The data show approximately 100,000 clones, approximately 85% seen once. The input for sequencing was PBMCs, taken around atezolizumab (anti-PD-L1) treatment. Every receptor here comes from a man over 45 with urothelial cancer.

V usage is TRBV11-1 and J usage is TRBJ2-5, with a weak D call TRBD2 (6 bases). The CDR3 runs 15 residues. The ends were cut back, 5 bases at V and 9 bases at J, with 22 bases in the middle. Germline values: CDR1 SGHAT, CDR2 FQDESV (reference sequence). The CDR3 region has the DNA TGTGCCAGCAGCAGCACCCCGGGACGGGGGAATGCCCAGTACTTC. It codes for CASSSTPGRGNAQYF.

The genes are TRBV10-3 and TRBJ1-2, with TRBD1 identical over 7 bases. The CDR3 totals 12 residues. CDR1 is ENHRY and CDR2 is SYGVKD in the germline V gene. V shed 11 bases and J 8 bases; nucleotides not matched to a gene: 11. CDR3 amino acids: CAARQGVEGYTF. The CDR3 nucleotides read TGTGCCGCCCGACAGGGAGTCGAAGGCTACACCTTC.

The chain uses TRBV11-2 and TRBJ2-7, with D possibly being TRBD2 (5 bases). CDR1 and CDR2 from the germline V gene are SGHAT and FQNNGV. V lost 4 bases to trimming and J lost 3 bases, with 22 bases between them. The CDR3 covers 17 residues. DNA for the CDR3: TGTGCCAGCAGCTCCCCCCAAAGAGCGGCTCTGAGCTACGAGCAGTACTTC. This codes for CASSSPQRAALSYEQYF.

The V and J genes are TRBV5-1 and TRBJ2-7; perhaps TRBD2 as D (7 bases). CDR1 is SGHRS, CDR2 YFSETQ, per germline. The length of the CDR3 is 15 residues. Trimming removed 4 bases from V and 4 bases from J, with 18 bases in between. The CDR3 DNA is TGCGCCAGCAGCGGAGGGGGGAGGGCGTCTTACGAGCAGTACTTC. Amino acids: CASSGGGRASYEQYF. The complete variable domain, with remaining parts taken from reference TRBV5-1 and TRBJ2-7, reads KAGVTQTPRYLIKTRGQQVTLSCSPISGHRSVSWYQQTPGQGLQFLFEYFSETQRNKGNFPGRFSGRQFSNSRSEMNVSTLELGDSALYLCASSGGGRASYEQYFGPGTRLTVT.

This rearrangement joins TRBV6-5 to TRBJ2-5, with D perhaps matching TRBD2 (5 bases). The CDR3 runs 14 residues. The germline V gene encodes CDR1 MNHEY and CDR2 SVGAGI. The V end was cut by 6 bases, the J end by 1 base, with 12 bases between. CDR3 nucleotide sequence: TGTGCCAGCAGCCACCGGGGTCCCCAAGAGACCCAGTACTTC. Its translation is CASSHRGPQETQYF.

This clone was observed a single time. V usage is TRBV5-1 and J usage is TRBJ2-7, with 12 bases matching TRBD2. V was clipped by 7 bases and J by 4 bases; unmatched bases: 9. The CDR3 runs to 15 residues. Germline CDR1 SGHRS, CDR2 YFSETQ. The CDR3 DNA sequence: TGCGCCAGCCAAACGACTAGCGGGAGTGCATACGAGCAGTACTTC. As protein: CASQTTSGSAYEQYF.

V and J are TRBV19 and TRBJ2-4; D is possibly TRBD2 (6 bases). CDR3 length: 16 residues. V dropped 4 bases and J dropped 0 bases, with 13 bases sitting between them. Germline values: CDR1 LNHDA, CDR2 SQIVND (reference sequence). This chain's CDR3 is CASSTGPRGAKNIQYF. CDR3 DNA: TGTGCCAGTAGTACCGGACCGCGGGGAGCCAAAAACATTCAGTACTTC.

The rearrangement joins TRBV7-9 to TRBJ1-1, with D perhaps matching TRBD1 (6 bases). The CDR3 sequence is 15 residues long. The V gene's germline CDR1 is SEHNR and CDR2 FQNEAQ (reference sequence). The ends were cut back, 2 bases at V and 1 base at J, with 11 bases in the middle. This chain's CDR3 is CASSLKDSQNTEAFF. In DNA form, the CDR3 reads TGTGCCAGCAGCTTAAAGGACAGTCAGAACACTGAAGCTTTCTTT.

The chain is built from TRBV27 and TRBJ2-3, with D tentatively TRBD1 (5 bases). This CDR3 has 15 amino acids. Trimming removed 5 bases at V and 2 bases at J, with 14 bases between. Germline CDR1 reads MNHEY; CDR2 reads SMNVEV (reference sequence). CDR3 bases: TGTGCCAGCAGTGACCGGACACCAACCACAGATACGCAGTATTTT. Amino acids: CASSDRTPTTDTQYF.

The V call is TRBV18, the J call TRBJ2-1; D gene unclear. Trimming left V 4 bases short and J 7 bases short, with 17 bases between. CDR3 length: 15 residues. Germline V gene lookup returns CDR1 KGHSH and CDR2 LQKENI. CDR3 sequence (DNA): TGTGCCAGCTCACGCCAGATGGGTCCGGAGAATGAGCAGTTCTTC. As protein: CASSRQMGPENEQFF.

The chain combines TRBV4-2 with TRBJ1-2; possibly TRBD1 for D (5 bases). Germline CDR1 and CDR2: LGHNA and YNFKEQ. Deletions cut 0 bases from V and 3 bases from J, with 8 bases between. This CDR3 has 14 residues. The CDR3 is CASSQDRDDYGYTF. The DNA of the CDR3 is TGTGCCAGCAGCCAAGACAGGGATGACTATGGCTACACCTTC.

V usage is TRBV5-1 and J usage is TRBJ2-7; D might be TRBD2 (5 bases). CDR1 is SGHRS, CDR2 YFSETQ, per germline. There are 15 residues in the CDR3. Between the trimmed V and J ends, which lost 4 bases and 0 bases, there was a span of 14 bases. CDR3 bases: TGCGCCAGCAGCCTCCGACCGGGAAACTCCTACGAGCAGTACTTC. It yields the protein CASSLRPGNSYEQYF.

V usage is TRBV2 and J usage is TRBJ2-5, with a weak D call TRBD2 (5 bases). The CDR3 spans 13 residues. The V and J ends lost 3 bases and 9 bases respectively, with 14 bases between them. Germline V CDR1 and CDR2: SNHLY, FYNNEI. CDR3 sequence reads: CASSDPQLGAQYF. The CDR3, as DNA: TGTGCCAGCAGTGACCCCCAACTCGGGGCCCAGTACTTC. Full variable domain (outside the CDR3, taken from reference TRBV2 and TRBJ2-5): EPEVTQTPSHQVTQMGQEVILRCVPISNHLYFYWYRQILGQKVEFLVSFYNNEISEKSEIFDDQFSVERPDGSNFTLKIRSTKLEDSAMYFCASSDPQLGAQYFGPGTRLLVL.

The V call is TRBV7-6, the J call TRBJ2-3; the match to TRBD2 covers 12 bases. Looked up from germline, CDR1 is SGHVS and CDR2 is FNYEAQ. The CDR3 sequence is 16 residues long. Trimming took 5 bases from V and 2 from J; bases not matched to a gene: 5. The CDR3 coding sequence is TGTGCCAGCAGCCGCGCTAGCGGGAGGGTCACAGATACGCAGTATTTT. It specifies CASSRASGRVTDTQYF.

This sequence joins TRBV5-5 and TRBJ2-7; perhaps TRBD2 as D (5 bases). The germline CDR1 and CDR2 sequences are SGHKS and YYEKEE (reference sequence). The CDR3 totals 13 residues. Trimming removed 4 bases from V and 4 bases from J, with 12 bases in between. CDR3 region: CASSHGLSYEQYF. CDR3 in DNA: TGTGCCAGCAGCCATGGACTCTCATACGAGCAGTACTTC.

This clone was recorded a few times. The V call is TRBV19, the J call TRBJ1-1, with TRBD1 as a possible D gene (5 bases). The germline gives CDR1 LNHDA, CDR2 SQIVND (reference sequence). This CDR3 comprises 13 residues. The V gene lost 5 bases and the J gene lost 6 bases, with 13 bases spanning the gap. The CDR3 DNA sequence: TGTGCCAGTAGTGGTCCGGGGGAGGCTGAAGCTTTCTTT. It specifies CASSGPGEAEAFF.

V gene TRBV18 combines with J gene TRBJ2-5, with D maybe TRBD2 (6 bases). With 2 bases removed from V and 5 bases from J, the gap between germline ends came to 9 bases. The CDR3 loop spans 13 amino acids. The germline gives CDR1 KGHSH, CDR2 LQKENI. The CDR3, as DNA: TGTGCCAGCTCACCAGGACTAAAGGAGACCCAGTACTTC. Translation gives CASSPGLKETQYF.

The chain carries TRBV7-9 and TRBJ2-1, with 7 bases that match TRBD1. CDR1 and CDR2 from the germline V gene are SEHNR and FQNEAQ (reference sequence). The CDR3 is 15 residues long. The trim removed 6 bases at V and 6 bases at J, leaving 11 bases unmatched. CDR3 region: CASSPDRVWVNEQFF. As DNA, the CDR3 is TGTGCCAGCAGTCCTGACAGGGTATGGGTCAATGAGCAGTTCTTC.

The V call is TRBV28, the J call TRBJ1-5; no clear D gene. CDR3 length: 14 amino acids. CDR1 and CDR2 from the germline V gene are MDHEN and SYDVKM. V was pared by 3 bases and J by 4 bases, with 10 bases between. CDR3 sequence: CASSFISGNQPQHF. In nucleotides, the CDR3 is TGTGCCAGCAGTTTTATCTCCGGGAATCAGCCCCAGCATTTT.

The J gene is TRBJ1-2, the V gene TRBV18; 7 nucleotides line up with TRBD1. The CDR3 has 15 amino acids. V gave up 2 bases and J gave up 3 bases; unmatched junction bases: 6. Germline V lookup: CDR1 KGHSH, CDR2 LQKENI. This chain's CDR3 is CASSPEWTGDYGYTF. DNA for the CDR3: TGTGCCAGCTCACCAGAATGGACAGGCGACTATGGCTACACCTTC.

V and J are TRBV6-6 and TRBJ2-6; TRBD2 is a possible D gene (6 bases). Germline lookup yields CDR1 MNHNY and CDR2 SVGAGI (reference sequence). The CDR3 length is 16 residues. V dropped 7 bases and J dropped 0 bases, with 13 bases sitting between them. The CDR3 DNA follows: TGTGCCAGCACCACCGACGGGGGCTCTGGGGCCAACGTCCTGACTTTC. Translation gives CASTTDGGSGANVLTF.